These 14 T cell receptor beta chains came from one sample sequenced in a study of cytomegalovirus exposure and HLA in healthy donors. 13 Jbeta primers and 60 Vbeta primers were used for the PCR. Sequenced by immunoSEQ multiplex PCR; TCRdb stores in-frame clones only, minus some. The sample records about 160,000 clones, 80% to 90% being singletons. The sample taken for sequencing was PBMCs. These TCRs come from a young woman in good health and CMV-seropositive.

This chain links TRBV4-3 with TRBJ1-2, with 7 bases matching TRBD1. The V segment lost 0 bases and the J segment 4 bases; nucleotides outside the gene matches: 5. Germline V gene sequence: CDR1 LGHNA, CDR2 YSLEER. This CDR3 has 15 amino acids. CDR3: CASSQDGTVLYGYTF. The DNA for the CDR3 is TGCGCCAGCAGCCAAGATGGGACAGTTCTCTATGGCTACACCTTC.

This sequence joins TRBV5-1 and TRBJ2-3; TRBD2 matches 16 bases. Trimming at V came to 5 bases and at J to 3 bases, leaving 3 bases not matched to a gene. Germline CDR1 is SGHRS and CDR2 is YFSETQ. This CDR3 has 16 amino acids. The CDR3: CASRGLAGGPTDTQYF. CDR3 nucleotides: TGCGCCAGCAGGGGACTAGCGGGGGGGCCGACAGATACGCAGTATTTT.

The V gene is TRBV18, the J gene TRBJ2-7, with 10 nucleotides matching TRBD2. Germline trimming cut 6 bases from V and 0 bases from J; bases unmatched to any gene: 5. The CDR3 is made up of 15 amino acids. CDR1 and CDR2 (germline): KGHSH, LQKENI. This CDR3 reads CASSPSGGTSYEQYF. The CDR3 DNA follows: TGTGCCAGCTCGCCTAGCGGGGGCACCTCCTACGAGCAGTACTTC. The complete variable domain, with remaining parts taken from reference TRBV18 and TRBJ2-7, reads NAGVMQNPRHLVRRRGQEARLRCSPMKGHSHVYWYRQLPEEGLKFMVYLQKENIIDESGMPKERFSAEFPKEGPSILRIQQVVRGDSAAYFCASSPSGGTSYEQYFGPGTRLTVT.

This chain joins TRBV7-3 and TRBJ1-2; TRBD1 agrees at 10 bases. CDR1 and CDR2 from the germline V gene are SGHTA and FQGTGA. Losses at the gene ends were 5 bases for V and 2 bases for J; bases not matched to a gene: 8. The CDR3 covers 16 residues. The CDR3 bases are TGTGCCAGCAGCCCGACAGGGGGCCGGTTAAACTATGGCTACACCTTC. Translation gives CASSPTGGRLNYGYTF.

The J gene is TRBJ2-1, the V gene TRBV27; D is possibly TRBD1 (6 bases). CDR1 and CDR2 from the germline V gene are MNHEY and SMNVEV (reference sequence). The length of the CDR3 is 13 residues. Trimming took off 8 bases at V and 6 bases at J, with 14 bases between the two ends. The CDR3 DNA reads TGTGCCAGCGGGTCTAGAGGGGGCAATGAGCAGTTCTTC. Protein product: CASGSRGGNEQFF.

The chain combines TRBV9 with TRBJ1-2; 8 positions agree with TRBD1. Germline V gene sequence: CDR1 SGDLS, CDR2 YYNGEE. The CDR3 extends over 12 amino acids. After removal of 6 bases from V and 6 bases from J, the junction contained 4 bases not matched to a gene. In DNA form, the CDR3 reads TGTGCCAGCAACAGGGGGAGGAATGGCTACACCTTC. It translates to CASNRGRNGYTF.

The chain combines TRBV5-6 with TRBJ1-5, with D possibly TRBD1 on 6 matching bases. This CDR3 contains 14 residues. Germline V CDR1 and CDR2: SGHDT, YYEEEE. The ends were cut back, 2 bases at V and 11 bases at J, with 17 bases in the middle. Written as DNA, the CDR3 is TGTGCCAGCAGCTTTCAATGGGGGCCGAGGGCCCAGCATTTT. This translates into CASSFQWGPRAQHF.

The V and J genes are TRBV10-3 and TRBJ1-5, with unresolved D. The V gene's germline CDR1 is ENHRY and CDR2 SYGVKD. The CDR3 consists of 15 residues. Trimming stripped 0 bases from V and 3 bases from J, with 9 bases between. The CDR3 sequence is CAISESISLNQPQHF. In DNA, the CDR3 is TGTGCCATCAGTGAGTCGATTAGTCTCAATCAGCCCCAGCATTTT.

The gene calls are TRBV20-1 and TRBJ2-7, with a weak D call TRBD1 (5 bases). Germline assignment: CDR1 DFQATT and CDR2 SNEGSKA (reference sequence). The length of the CDR3 is 11 residues. V was clipped by 6 bases and J by 2 bases, with 8 bases between them. The CDR3 here is CSALTAYEQYF. The CDR3 DNA reads TGCAGTGCCTTGACAGCCTACGAGCAGTACTTC.

The chain is built from TRBV30 and TRBJ1-1; TRBD1 matches at 9 bases. The germline gives CDR1 GTSNPN, CDR2 SVGIG (reference sequence). This CDR3 has 16 residues. J gave up 5 bases and V 3 bases, and 13 bases lay outside the gene matches. The CDR3 DNA reads TGTGCCTGGAGCCTCACGACAGGGGGATTGAGGACTGAAGCTTTCTTT. This encodes CAWSLTTGGLRTEAFF.

The CDR3 spells CASRDSSANEKLFF. CDR3 coding DNA: TGTGCCAGTAGGGACAGTTCGGCGAATGAAAAACTGTTTTTT. This rearrangement joins TRBV19 to TRBJ1-4; weak D call: TRBD1 (6 bases). The V gene's germline CDR1 is LNHDA and CDR2 SQIVND (reference sequence). The CDR3 extends over 14 amino acids. V lost 6 bases and J 5 bases, leaving 13 bases between the germline ends.

This chain joins TRBV19 and TRBJ2-3, with 14 bases fitting TRBD2. Germline trimming cut 4 bases from V and 5 bases from J; bases unmatched to any gene: 5. Germline V lookup: CDR1 LNHDA, CDR2 SQIVND (reference sequence). There are 16 residues in the CDR3. CDR3 in amino acids: CASSTGLAGGLDTQYF. The CDR3 DNA sequence: TGTGCCAGTAGTACAGGACTAGCGGGGGGCTTAGATACGCAGTATTTT.

Regarding this clone: The sample holds other DNA sequences that translate to the same CDR3. The chain couples TRBV18 to TRBJ1-1; perhaps TRBD1 as D (5 bases). The CDR3 is made up of 13 amino acids. V was cut by 4 bases and J by 2 bases, with 8 bases left in between. CDR1 is KGHSH, CDR2 LQKENI, per germline. The DNA for the CDR3 is TGTGCCAGCTCACTTACAGGAAACACTGAAGCTTTCTTT. Protein product: CASSLTGNTEAFF.

V and J are TRBV7-9 and TRBJ1-1, with D maybe TRBD1 (6 bases). The CDR3 has 13 amino acids. The germline V gene encodes CDR1 SEHNR and CDR2 FQNEAQ (reference sequence). Trimming cost V 8 bases and J 3 bases, with 13 bases left between them. The CDR3: CASRSGGYTEAFF. CDR3 nucleotides: TGTGCCAGCCGATCGGGGGGCTACACTGAAGCTTTCTTT.